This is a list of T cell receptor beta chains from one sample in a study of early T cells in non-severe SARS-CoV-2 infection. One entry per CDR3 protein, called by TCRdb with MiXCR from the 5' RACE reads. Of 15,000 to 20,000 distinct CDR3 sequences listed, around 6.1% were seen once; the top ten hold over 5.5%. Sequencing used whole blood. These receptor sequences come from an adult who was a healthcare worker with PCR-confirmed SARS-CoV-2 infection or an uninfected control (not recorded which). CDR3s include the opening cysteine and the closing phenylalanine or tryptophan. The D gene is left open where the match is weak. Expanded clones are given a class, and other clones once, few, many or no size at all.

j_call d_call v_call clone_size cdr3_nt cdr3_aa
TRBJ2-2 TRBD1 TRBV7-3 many TGTGCCAGCAGCTCCCAGACAGGGAAGGACACCGGGGAGCTGTTTTTT CASSSQTGKDTGELFF
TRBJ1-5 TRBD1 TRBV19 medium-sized TGTGCCAGTAGTATAGAGACAGGGGGCCAGCCCCAGCATTTT CASSIETGGQPQHF
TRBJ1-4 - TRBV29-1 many TGCAGCGTTGTGGCAACTAATGAAAAACTGTTTTTT CSVVATNEKLFF
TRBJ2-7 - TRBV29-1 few TGCAGCGTAGCGGGACAGACCTACGAGCAGTACTTC CSVAGQTYEQYF
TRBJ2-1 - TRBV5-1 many TGCGCCAGCACCATACATGAGCAGTTCTTC CASTIHEQFF
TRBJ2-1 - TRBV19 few TGTGCCAGTCAGGATTACAATGAGCAGTTCTTC CASQDYNEQFF
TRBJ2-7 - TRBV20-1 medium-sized TGCAGTGTCCAGCGAGGGCTAGCCGACATCTACGAGCAGTACTTC CSVQRGLADIYEQYF
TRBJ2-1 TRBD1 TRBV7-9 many TGTGCCAGCAGCGCAGGACAGGGCAATGAGCAGTTCTTC CASSAGQGNEQFF
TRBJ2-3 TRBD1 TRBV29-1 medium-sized TGCAGCGTTGAAGCCTCACAGGGGGACTGGGCAGATACGCAGTATTTT CSVEASQGDWADTQYF
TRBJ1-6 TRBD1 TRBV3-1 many TGTGCCAGCAGCCAACAGGGACAGGGGGCGCGGTCACCCCTCCACTTT CASSQQGQGARSPLHF
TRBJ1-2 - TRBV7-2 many TGTGCCACCAAGGGGGTAGGGCGGTATGGCTACACCTTC CATKGVGRYGYTF
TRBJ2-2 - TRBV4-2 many TGTGCCAGCAGCCAAGTAGATAGGGAAGCCGGGGAGCTGTTTTTT CASSQVDREAGELFF
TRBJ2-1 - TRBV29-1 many TGCAGCGCCCAGGGGGGTCACTCCTACAATGAGCAGTTCTTC CSAQGGHSYNEQFF
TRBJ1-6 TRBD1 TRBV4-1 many TGCGCCAGCAGCCACTTCCCGCAGGGGACAGGAAATTCACCCCTCCACTTT CASSHFPQGTGNSPLHF
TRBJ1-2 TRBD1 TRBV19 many TGTGCCAGTAGTATAGTGGCAGGGACAGGGAACTATGGCTACACCTTC CASSIVAGTGNYGYTF
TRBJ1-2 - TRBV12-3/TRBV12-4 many TGTGCCAGCAGTTTAGGGGGGCGGTCTGGCTACACCTTC CASSLGGRSGYTF
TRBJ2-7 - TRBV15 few TGTGCCACCAGCAGAGATTACGCCGACGAGCAGTACTTC CATSRDYADEQYF
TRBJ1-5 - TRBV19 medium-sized TGTGCCTCATCTCGGGGGGGCGACTATAGCAATCAGCCCCAGCATTTT CASSRGGDYSNQPQHF
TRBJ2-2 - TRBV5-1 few TGCGCCAGCAGCTTGTTAGGCGGGACCGGGGAGCTGTTTTTT CASSLLGGTGELFF
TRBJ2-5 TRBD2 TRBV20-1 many TGCAGTGCTAGAGATCTGGGACCCGGGAGGGCCGGGGAAGAGACCCAGTACTTC CSARDLGPGRAGEETQYF
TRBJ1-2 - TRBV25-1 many TGTGCCAGCAATGCAGAGTACTATGGCTACACCTTC CASNAEYYGYTF
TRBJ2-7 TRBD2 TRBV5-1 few TGCGCCAGCAGCCTCCCCACTTACGGGGGGGCCGCCTACGAGCAGTACTTC CASSLPTYGGAAYEQYF
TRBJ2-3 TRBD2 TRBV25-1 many TGTGCCAGCAGTGCCCGGGGGGGAGCGGGAGTATCAGATACGCAGTATTTT CASSARGGAGVSDTQYF
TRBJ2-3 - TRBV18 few TGTGCCAGCTCACCGAGAACGGGGACCCACCCCACAGATACGCAGTATTTT CASSPRTGTHPTDTQYF
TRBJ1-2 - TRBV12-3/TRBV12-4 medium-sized TGTGCCAGCTTCCTAAAGGGGGGAATTTTGAACTATGGCTACACCTTC CASFLKGGILNYGYTF
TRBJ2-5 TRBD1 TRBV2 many TGTGCCAGCAGTCCCAGGACAGGGCGGATCCAAGAGACCCAGTACTTC CASSPRTGRIQETQYF
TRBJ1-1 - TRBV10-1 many TGCGCCAGCAGTGATGGGCAGGGGATTTCGAACACTGAAGCTTTCTTT CASSDGQGISNTEAFF
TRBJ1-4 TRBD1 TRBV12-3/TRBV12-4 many TGTGCCAGCAGGGGACCCTGGGACAGGGAACGGGATAATGAAAAACTGTTTTTT CASRGPWDRERDNEKLFF
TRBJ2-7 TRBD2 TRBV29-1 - TGCAGCGTTGAAGGGGAGGGTACCTACGAGCAGTACTTC CSVEGEGTYEQYF
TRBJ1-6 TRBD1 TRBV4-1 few TGCGCCAGCAGCCAAGTGGGGACAGGGGATTCACCCCTCCACTTT CASSQVGTGDSPLHF
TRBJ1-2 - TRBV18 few TGTGCCAGCTCACCTGGACAGGGCTACACCTTC CASSPGQGYTF
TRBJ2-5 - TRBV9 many TGTGCCAGCAGCCCACTTGGAGTCGGAACAGGCGAGACCCAGTACTTC CASSPLGVGTGETQYF
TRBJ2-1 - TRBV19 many TGTGCCAGTAGTATAGCATCCTACAATGAGCAGTTCTTC CASSIASYNEQFF
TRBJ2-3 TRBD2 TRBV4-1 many TGCGCCAGCAGCCGGCTTCTTAGCGGGGGCGGAGACACGCAGTATTTT CASSRLLSGGGDTQYF
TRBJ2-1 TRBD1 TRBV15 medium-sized TGTGCCACCGACAGGGGGCTGTACAATGAGCAGTTCTTC CATDRGLYNEQFF
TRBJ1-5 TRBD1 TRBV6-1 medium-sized TGTGCCAGCAGTGAACTCCCGGGACAGGGAAATCAGCCCCAGCATTTT CASSELPGQGNQPQHF
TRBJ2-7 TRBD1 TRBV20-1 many TGCAGTGCTTCATTCGTCACCGGGACAGGGAGCGAGCAGTACTTC CSASFVTGTGSEQYF